This entry lists 30 T cell receptor beta chains sequenced from one sample in a study of post-analysis software for immune sequencing data (dated by TCRdb to 2014 to 2015). Points the paper makes about the study in general: Significantly higher frequencies in patients than in controls were found for five TRBV segments, including TRBV5-6, TRBV5-1 and TRBV20-1.

The library was generated by PCR. Sequencing relied on an Illumina HiSeq 2500. To reduce PCR and sequencing biases, unique molecular identifiers were built into the TCR beta cDNA libraries. TCRdb reran the public reads through fastp at Q25 and MiXCR, keeping productive beta chains. Rows are unified per CDR3 protein, each entry keeping the most common DNA and genes. The sample table holds hundreds of thousands of distinct CDR3 sequences, of which more than 50% were seen once. In total, the top ten clones hold about 11% of the sample. Which antigens these TCRs recognize remains unknown. Sample: blood. These receptors all stem from a girl aged 2-10 years with multiple sclerosis.

This clonotype was detected only a few times. The chain is built from TRBV20-1 and TRBJ2-3; D is possibly TRBD1 or TRBD2 (5 bases each). The CDR3 totals 14 residues. Germline CDR1 is DFQATT and CDR2 is SNEGSKA (reference sequence). Trimming removed 2 bases from V and 0 bases from J, with 9 bases in between. CDR3 coding DNA: TGCAGTGCTAGATACGGGGCGAGCACAGATACGCAGTATTTT. Protein: CSARYGASTDTQYF.

This clonotype was observed a single time. Written as DNA, the CDR3 is TGTGCCAGCACCCCAGACCGAAATGAGCAGTTCTTC. Translation gives CASTPDRNEQFF. The V call is TRBV25-1, the J call TRBJ2-1; D not certain. The CDR3 spans 12 residues. V dropped 7 bases and J dropped 7 bases, with 11 bases sitting between them. The germline CDR1 and CDR2 sequences are MGHDK and SYGVNS.

This clonotype was picked up a small number of times. The rearrangement uses TRBV29-1 and TRBJ2-5, with D perhaps TRBD2 (7 bases). Trimming left V 1 base short and J 4 bases short, with 16 bases between. Germline CDR1 is SQVTM and CDR2 is ANQGSEA. The CDR3 totals 15 residues. In DNA, the CDR3 is TGCAGCGTTGAAGTTGGAGGCGGGGGCACAGAGACCCAGTACTTC. Amino acids: CSVEVGGGGTETQYF.

This clonotype occurred a few times. This rearrangement joins TRBV7-6 to TRBJ2-7; D is ambiguous. This CDR3 has 14 residues. The ends were cut back, 5 bases at V and 6 bases at J, with 17 bases in the middle. The V gene's germline CDR1 is SGHVS and CDR2 FNYEAQ. CDR3 loop: CASSLQAGPGEQYF. DNA for the CDR3: TGTGCCAGCAGCCTTCAAGCTGGCCCGGGCGAGCAGTACTTC. Looking up the rest from reference TRBV7-6 and TRBJ2-7 gives the full variable domain: GAGVSQSPRYKVTKRGQDVALRCDPISGHVSLYWYRQALGQGPEFLTYFNYEAQQDKSGLPNDRFSAERPEGSISTLTIQRTEQRDSAMYRCASSLQAGPGEQYFGPGTRLTVT.

This chain connects TRBV20-1 to TRBJ2-1; the D gene is possibly TRBD2 (5 bases). CDR1 DFQATT and CDR2 SNEGSKA come from the germline V gene (reference sequence). V lost 3 bases and J lost 2, with 17 bases in between. The CDR3 sequence is 16 residues long. DNA for the CDR3: TGCAGTGCTAGGAGTGGTACAGCGGCCCCCTACAATGAGCAGTTCTTC. Translating gives CSARSGTAAPYNEQFF.

As to this clonotype: The junction shows a germline mismatch at one end, possibly a read error. The V gene is TRBV7-9, the J gene TRBJ1-2; TRBD1 matches 7 bases. This CDR3 is built from 13 residues. The germline CDR1 and CDR2 sequences are SEHNR and FQNEAQ (reference sequence). Here the CDR3 reads CAGSPGQDYGYTF. The CDR3, as DNA: TGTGCCGGCAGCCCAGGACAGGACTATGGCTACACCTTC.

The chain has TRBV12-3 or TRBV12-4 and TRBJ2-4; 13 nucleotides agree with TRBD2. The better agreement between TRBJ2-7 and the DNA end casts doubt on the J call. This CDR3 has 14 amino acids. CDR3 sequence: CASSPRTSGSEQYF. CDR3 nucleotides: TGTGCCAGCAGTCCGCGGACTAGCGGGAGCGAGCAGTACTTC.

The rearrangement uses TRBV10-1 and TRBJ2-1; TRBD1 might be the D (5 bases). The germline CDR1 and CDR2 sequences are WNHNN and SYGVQD (reference sequence). The ends were cut back, 2 bases at V and 9 bases at J, with 11 bases in the middle. The CDR3 consists of 13 residues. The CDR3 spells CASSEGPTAEQFF. In nucleotides, the CDR3 is TGCGCCAGCAGTGAGGGCCCGACAGCTGAGCAGTTCTTC.

This clonotype was seen a few times. The chain employs TRBV12-3 or TRBV12-4 and TRBJ2-1; tentatively, D is TRBD2 (5 bases). Trimming took off 3 bases at V and 6 bases at J, with 12 bases between the two ends. CDR3 length equals 14 residues. This CDR3 is CASSLQEASNEQFF. The CDR3 DNA follows: TGTGCCAGCAGTTTGCAGGAGGCGAGCAATGAGCAGTTCTTC.

This clonotype has a single count. This chain links TRBV20-1 with TRBJ2-1; a possible D gene is TRBD2 (5 bases). The germline gives CDR1 DFQATT, CDR2 SNEGSKA (reference sequence). This CDR3 spans 12 amino acids. Trimming took off 0 bases at V and 10 bases at J, with 10 bases between the two ends. The CDR3 here is CSARDGVAEQFF. DNA for the CDR3: TGCAGTGCTAGAGATGGGGTAGCGGAGCAGTTCTTC.

The rearrangement links TRBV4-1 to TRBJ2-6, with D perhaps TRBD1 (6 bases). The V end lost 3 bases, the J end lost 1 base, and 19 bases lay between the germline ends. The CDR3 contains 19 residues. Germline V gene data show CDR1 as MGHRA and CDR2 as YSYEKL. The CDR3 sequence: CASSQTTGHSLSGANVLTF. The CDR3 DNA reads TGCGCCAGCAGCCAGACAACGGGACACAGCTTATCTGGGGCCAACGTCCTGACTTTC.

The chain joins TRBV5-5 to TRBJ1-1; D unclear. Per the germline V gene, CDR1 is SGHKS and CDR2 is YYEKEE (reference sequence). Trimming took 6 bases from V and 8 from J, leaving 17 bases between them. The CDR3 has 13 amino acids. CDR3 sequence (DNA): TGTGCCAGCATCCTAAATCCCGCGGACGAAGCTTTCTTT. It translates to CASILNPADEAFF. The whole variable domain, remainder taken from reference TRBV5-5 and TRBJ1-1, is DAGVTQSPTHLIKTRGQQVTLRCSPISGHKSVSWYQQVLGQGPQFIFQYYEKEERGRGNFPDRFSARQFPNYSSELNVNALLLGDSALYLCASILNPADEAFFGQGTRLTVV.

The chain joins TRBV20-1 to TRBJ2-1; possible D gene TRBD2, 7 bases. This CDR3 has 15 residues. Germline assignment: CDR1 DFQATT and CDR2 SNEGSKA (reference sequence). The V and J ends lost 3 bases and 8 bases respectively, with 20 bases between them. The CDR3 reads CSARGGGGKTYEQFF. CDR3 bases: TGCAGTGCTAGGGGGGGCGGGGGAAAAACATATGAGCAGTTCTTC.

The CDR3 DNA is TGCGCCAGCAGCAAGCGGGACTCACATCCCCCCGAGCAGTACTTC. This translates into CASSKRDSHPPEQYF. The rearrangement links TRBV5-1 to TRBJ2-7, with TRBD2 matching 7 bases. Germline V gives CDR1 SGHRS, CDR2 YFSETQ. This CDR3 spans 15 amino acids. V lost 4 bases to trimming and J lost 6 bases; unmatched junction nucleotides: 13. Based on the CDR3 plus reference TRBV5-1 and TRBJ2-7, the full variable domain is KAGVTQTPRYLIKTRGQQVTLSCSPISGHRSVSWYQQTPGQGLQFLFEYFSETQRNKGNFPGRFSGRQFSNSRSEMNVSTLELGDSALYLCASSKRDSHPPEQYFGPGTRLTVT.

This clonotype was detected a few times. The genes are TRBV6-5 and TRBJ2-7; either TRBD1 or TRBD2 may fit D (6 bases each). This CDR3 contains 17 residues. Germline CDR1 reads MNHEY; CDR2 reads SVGAGI. V was clipped by 4 bases and J by 0 bases, with 19 bases between them. The DNA of the CDR3 is TGTGCCAGCAGTTCCCAGGGGAGGCGAGACGTCTCCTACGAGCAGTACTTC. Its protein is CASSSQGRRDVSYEQYF.

The V gene is TRBV20-1, the J gene TRBJ2-7, with 9 bases matching TRBD2. The CDR3 consists of 13 residues. In germline, CDR1 is DFQATT, CDR2 SNEGSKA (reference sequence). The J segment lost 4 bases and the V segment lost 5 bases, leaving 6 bases of the junction unmatched. The CDR3 nucleotides read TGCAGTGCTTGGCTAGCGGGAACTTACGAGCAGTACTTC. Its translation: CSAWLAGTYEQYF.

This clonotype was observed a handful of times. V usage is TRBV7-9 and J usage is TRBJ1-4; unclear D gene. Germline V gene data show CDR1 as SEHNR and CDR2 as FQNEAQ (reference sequence). This CDR3 spans 17 amino acids. Trimming took 5 bases from V and 6 from J, leaving 22 bases between them. CDR3 nucleotides: TGTGCCAGCAGCCCTAAGGGAGTCACCGAGAGAGATGAAAAACTGTTTTTT. Its translation is CASSPKGVTERDEKLFF.

This chain connects TRBV29-1 to TRBJ2-5, with D perhaps assigned TRBD1 or TRBD2 (5 bases each). The last part of the DNA fits TRBJ2-1 better; the J call may be wrong. CDR1 and CDR2 (germline): SQVTM, ANQGSEA. This CDR3 contains 13 residues. Here the CDR3 reads CSVRGAIQETQFF. In DNA, the CDR3 is TGCAGCGTCCGAGGGGCAATCCAAGAGACCCAGTTCTTC.

The rearrangement links TRBV7-9 to TRBJ2-5; D is undetermined. The CDR3 consists of 14 residues. CDR1 is SEHNR and CDR2 is FQNEAQ in the germline V gene (reference sequence). Trimming cost V 4 bases and J 4 bases, with 13 bases left between them. The CDR3 nucleotides read TGTGCCAGCAGCTCCAGTGGGGAACGAGAGACCCAGTACTTC. Residues: CASSSSGERETQYF.

This clonotype showed up just once. This rearrangement joins TRBV7-3 to TRBJ2-7, with D perhaps TRBD2 (7 bases). The J call may be wrong; the DNA end is better matched by TRBJ2-5. This CDR3 has 15 residues. Germline CDR1 SGHTA, CDR2 FQGTGA. The CDR3 DNA reads as TGTGCCAGCAGCTTAATGGGGGGGGGCGGAGAGACCCAGTACTTC. Its protein is CASSLMGGGGETQYF.

This clonotype was detected only once. The CDR3 nucleotides are TGTGCCAGCACCTACAATGGGGGTGAAGGCTACGAGCAGTACTTC. This codes for CASTYNGGEGYEQYF. This chain links TRBV6-6 with TRBJ2-7; tentatively, D is TRBD1 or TRBD2 (5 bases each). Deletions cut 7 bases from V and 3 bases from J, with 19 bases between. The V gene's germline CDR1 is MNHNY and CDR2 SVGAGI (reference sequence). The CDR3 contains 15 residues.

The chain uses TRBV10-3 and TRBJ2-3; TRBD1 matches at 9 bases. V lost 9 bases to trimming and J lost 1 base; unmatched junction nucleotides: 8. CDR1 and CDR2 from the germline V gene are ENHRY and SYGVKD. The CDR3 runs 15 residues. CDR3 protein: CAIKGTGRGTDTQYF. In DNA form, the CDR3 reads TGTGCCATTAAGGGGACAGGGCGAGGCACAGATACGCAGTATTTT.

This clonotype came up once. The chain links TRBV4-1 to TRBJ2-7, with D hard to call. V shed 0 bases and J shed 1 base, with 10 bases lying between them. This CDR3 has 15 amino acids. Germline V lookup: CDR1 MGHRA, CDR2 YSYEKL. For the CDR3, the DNA is TGCGCCAGCAGCCAAGATCGCCTGGATTCCTACGAGCAGTACTTC. Its translation: CASSQDRLDSYEQYF.

This clonotype was seen only a few times. The gene calls are TRBV7-9 and TRBJ1-3, with D perhaps TRBD1 (5 bases). The CDR3 runs to 17 residues. V lost 5 bases and J lost 2, with 19 bases in between. In germline, CDR1 is SEHNR, CDR2 FQNEAQ (reference sequence). The CDR3 DNA follows: TGTGCCAGCAGCCCCTCACATTCGTGGGACCCTGGAAACACCATATATTTT. Its protein product is CASSPSHSWDPGNTIYF.

This chain uses TRBV10-3 with TRBJ2-5; 8 bases match TRBD1. The J call may not be correct, given that the DNA end is closer to TRBJ2-7. The CDR3 is 13 amino acids. CDR1 ENHRY and CDR2 SYGVKD come from the germline V gene. The CDR3 DNA is TGTGCCACAGCTCAGGCAGGGGGCAACGAGCAGTACTTC. Translated: CATAQAGGNEQYF.

J is TRBJ2-3 and V is TRBV3-1; D uncertain. V lost 3 bases to trimming and J lost 5 bases, with 6 bases between them. This CDR3 has 12 amino acids. Per germline, CDR1 LGHDT and CDR2 YNNKEL (reference sequence). CDR3 in amino acids: CASSQMEDTQYF. The CDR3 region has the DNA TGTGCCAGCAGCCAGATGGAAGATACGCAGTATTTT.

The V call is TRBV5-4, the J call TRBJ2-5, with TRBD2 matching over 8 bases. TRBJ2-7 matches the DNA end more closely, so the J call is doubtful. The CDR3 length is 15 residues. The germline V gene has CDR1 SGHNT and CDR2 YYREEE (reference sequence). CDR3 nucleotide sequence: TGTGCCAGCAGTGAGGGGCGGGGGGACTCCTACGAGCAGTACTTC. Amino acid sequence: CASSEGRGDSYEQYF.

This clonotype has only a few counts. The chain recombines TRBV6-5 with TRBJ2-1; the D call may be TRBD1 or TRBD2 (5 bases each). The CDR3 is made up of 12 amino acids. Germline V CDR1 and CDR2: MNHEY, SVGAGI. Trimming cost V 6 bases and J 6 bases, with 9 bases left between them. CDR3 in DNA: TGTGCCAGCAGAGAGGGGACCAATGAGCAGTTCTTC. It specifies CASREGTNEQFF.

The V and J genes are TRBV6-2 or TRBV6-3 and TRBJ2-5; unclear D gene. The germline V gene encodes CDR1 MNHEY and CDR2 SVGEGT. V lost 7 bases, J lost 1 base, and 7 bases lay in between. The CDR3 totals 12 residues. The DNA of the CDR3 is TGTGCCAGCAATGGACCCCAAGAGACCCAGTACTTC. Amino acid sequence: CASNGPQETQYF.

The gene calls are TRBV29-1 and TRBJ2-1; 10 nucleotides align to TRBD1. There are 15 residues in the CDR3. The trim removed 7 bases at V and 3 bases at J, leaving 9 bases unmatched. Germline V gene sequence: CDR1 SQVTM, CDR2 ANQGSEA. The CDR3 reads CSADPGQGFYNEQFF. The CDR3, as DNA: TGCAGCGCCGACCCGGGACAGGGGTTCTACAATGAGCAGTTCTTC.